This TCR beta chain was obtained from a study of CD8+ T cells in alopecia areata. Study overall: Treated patients were dosed with oral tofacitinib, taking 5 to 10 mg twice daily.

On this clone itself: Antigen unknown.

Study results and limitations: Scalp and blood retained many expanded lesional clones during tofacitinib. Scalp lesions, especially in alopecia totalis/universalis, had higher clonality than normal scalp.

Once RNA had been extracted, it was reverse transcribed into cDNA to act as the sequencing template. The method was immunoSEQ multiplex PCR; TCRdb's version includes in-frame clones alone and lacks a portion of them. The sample includes about 180,000 clones, about 53% of them seen just once. The treatment here: oral pan-JAK inhibitor, 5-10 mg twice daily. Sampling of alopecia areata patients yielded lesional scalp punch biopsies as well as peripheral blood. With 4 bases removed from V and 4 bases from J, the gap between germline ends came to 11 bases. This CDR3 has 13 amino acids. Germline values: CDR1 SGHDT, CDR2 YYEEEE.

This chain joins TRBV5-6 and TRBJ1-2; no clear D. The specimen comprised CD8+ T cells sorted from blood, sampled at week 24, from a patient treated with tofacitinib. This TCR was recovered from a human donor with alopecia areata. The DNA for the CDR3 is TGTGCCAGCAGCACCCAGACAAGCTATGGCTACACCTTC. Protein: CASSTQTSYGYTF.